The clone carrying this TCR beta chain was counted ten times or more. This sample was included in a study of CD8+CD57+ T cells in acquired aplastic anemia. About the study: Isolated CD4+ and CD8+ cells, once sorted, yielded DNA averaging roughly 3.2 ug.

Genomic DNA acted as the template from which TCR beta VDJ combination and CDR3 sequence profiling were carried out. TCRdb re-analysed the reads in MiXCR, keeping a single row per CDR3 protein. Of 62,000 or so distinct CDR3 sequences listed, roughly half are singletons. The CDR3 runs 17 residues. The junction had 14 bases not matched to a gene; V was cut back by 6 bases and J by 4 bases. CDR1 and CDR2 (germline): MNHNS, SASEGT. This sequence originates from a human donor in good health, serving as a control. This chain uses TRBV6-1 with TRBJ2-2, with 7 bases aligning to TRBD1. The sequencing sample was made of sorted CD4+, CD8+, or CD8+CD57+ T cells (not recorded which) from PBMCs. This CDR3 is CASSNKQGPTGTGELFF. CDR3 DNA sequence: TGTGCCAGCAGCAACAAACAGGGGCCGACCGGCACCGGGGAGCTGTTTTTT.